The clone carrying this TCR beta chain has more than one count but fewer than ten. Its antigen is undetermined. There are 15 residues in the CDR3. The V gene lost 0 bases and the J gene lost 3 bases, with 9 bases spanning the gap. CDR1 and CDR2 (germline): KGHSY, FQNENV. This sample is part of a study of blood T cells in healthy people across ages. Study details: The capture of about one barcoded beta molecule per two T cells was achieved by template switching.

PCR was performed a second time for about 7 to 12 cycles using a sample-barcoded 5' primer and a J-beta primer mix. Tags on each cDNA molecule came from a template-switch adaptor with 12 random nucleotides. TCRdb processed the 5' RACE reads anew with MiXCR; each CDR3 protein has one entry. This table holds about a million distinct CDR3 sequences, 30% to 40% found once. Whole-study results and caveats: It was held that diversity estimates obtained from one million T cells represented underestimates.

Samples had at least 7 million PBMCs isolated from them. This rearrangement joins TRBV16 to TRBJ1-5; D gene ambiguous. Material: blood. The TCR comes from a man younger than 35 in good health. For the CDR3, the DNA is TGTGCCAGCAGCCAATCCCGACAAAACAATCAGCCCCAGCATTTT. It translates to CASSQSRQNNQPQHF.